These T cell receptor beta chains were read from a single sample in a study of T cell repertoires in cytomegalovirus infection. These receptors lack a known antigen. TCRdb reprocessed the reads via MiXCR and lists one record per CDR3 protein. The data show 450,000 to 600,000 distinct CDR3 sequences, with approximately 42% seen just once and 40% to 50% held by the top ten. Source: cultured PBMCs, taken from culture after CMV antigen stimulation. The receptors were sampled from a human donor in good health (CMV status not recorded). Some clones in this sample may be carry-over from other donors' samples. The conserved cysteine and the conserved F or W are not part of the CDR3 here.

v_call cdr3_aa
TRBV12-3/TRBV12-4 ASSLRTGNQPQH
TRBV7-6 ASSLGQITDTQY
TRBV20-1 SARQDRNTEAF
TRBV4-1 ASSQARGASEYTGELF
TRBV7-8 ASSNLAGGNTGELF
TRBV7-9 ASSWSGTGEVSGGYT
TRBV5-1 ASSFNGDTEAF
TRBV3-1 ASSQDGSGANVLT
TRBV7-2 ASSLGLGGSQY
TRBV5-6 ASLGGPRNYGYT
TRBV7-3 ASSSTGAVDQPQH
TRBV19 ASSTLGDSPYEQY
TRBV6-6 ASSYVSGAPQETQY
TRBV4-1 ASRPSAGGSGELF
TRBV13 ASSSLTSGETQY
TRBV7-2 ASSIAPGDSYEQY
TRBV12-3/TRBV12-4 ASSQTGTNTDTQY
TRBV28 ASRTPAGHGEDREKLF
TRBV28 ASIPSPGKFYEQY
TRBV30 AWSVLAGFGYT